The 7 T cell receptor beta chains presented below share a single source sample, sequenced in a study of T cell responses to AZD1222 COVID-19 vaccine. Profiled with immunoSEQ multiplex PCR; TCRdb holds only in-frame clones, not every one. Of 150,000 to 200,000 clones in the sample, around 94% were seen once. The material sequenced was peripheral blood, taken 28 days after the second AZD1222 dose. All receptors come from an adult who received the AZD1222 COVID-19 vaccine.

The genes are TRBV6-5 and TRBJ1-2; D ambiguous. The V gene lost 6 bases and the J gene lost 2 bases, with 10 bases spanning the gap. Germline V gene sequence: CDR1 MNHEY, CDR2 SVGAGI. The CDR3 is 13 residues long. The CDR3: CASSYDRNYGYTF. DNA of the CDR3: TGTGCCAGCAGCTACGACCGAAACTATGGCTACACCTTC.

The chain uses TRBV6-2 or TRBV6-3 and TRBJ1-2, with TRBD1 identical over 8 bases. V was pared by 6 bases and J by 8 bases, with 8 bases of the junction left unmatched. CDR1 is MNHEY and CDR2 is SVGEGT in the germline V gene. The CDR3 is 13 amino acids. The CDR3 DNA sequence: TGTGCCAGCAGCCGACCGACAGGGGTCGGCTACACCTTC. This codes for CASSRPTGVGYTF.

The rearrangement links TRBV30 to TRBJ1-2; D remains unclear. The CDR3 extends over 15 amino acids. V was cut by 4 bases and J by 3 bases, with 18 bases left in between. Per the germline V gene, CDR1 is GTSNPN and CDR2 is SVGIG (reference sequence). CDR3 protein: CAWKRGNQHHYGYTF. CDR3 DNA sequence: TGTGCCTGGAAGAGAGGCAACCAACACCACTATGGCTACACCTTC.

The rearrangement uses TRBV4-1 and TRBJ1-6; D unclear. The CDR3 loop spans 16 amino acids. Trimming removed 3 bases at V and 4 bases at J, with 13 bases between. CDR1 and CDR2 from the germline V gene are MGHRA and YSYEKL. The CDR3 DNA reads as TGCGCCAGCAGCCACGAACCTCAGCAATATAATTCACCCCTCCACTTT. This gives the protein CASSHEPQQYNSPLHF.

This sequence joins TRBV15 and TRBJ1-3; no firm D call. The CDR3 runs to 16 residues. Trimming pared 3 bases from V and 1 base from J, leaving 13 bases between. The germline CDR1 and CDR2 sequences are LNHNV and YYDKDF (reference sequence). CDR3 coding DNA: TGTGCCACCAGCAGGTTTCCCCGGGGTTCTGGAAACACCATATATTTT. This codes for CATSRFPRGSGNTIYF.

The V gene is TRBV16, the J gene TRBJ2-5; TRBD1 matches 7 bases. V trimming: 0 bases; J trimming: 3 bases; junction bases outside the gene matches: 4. The length of the CDR3 is 15 residues. Germline lookup yields CDR1 KGHSY and CDR2 FQNENV. The CDR3 reads CASSQSNRGKETQYF. Written as DNA, the CDR3 is TGTGCCAGCAGCCAATCGAACAGGGGAAAAGAGACCCAGTACTTC.

V is TRBV29-1 and J is TRBJ1-2; D call uncertain. This CDR3 is built from 15 residues. Germline V CDR1 and CDR2: SQVTM, ANQGSEA. The V and J ends lost 5 bases and 2 bases respectively, with 18 bases between them. CDR3 amino acids: CSVRSYTKPNYGYTF. For the CDR3, the DNA is TGCAGCGTTCGGAGCTACACAAAACCAAACTATGGCTACACCTTC.